The 27 T cell receptor beta chains presented below share a single source sample, sequenced in a study of CD8 T cells in ankylosing spondylitis. One entry per CDR3 protein results from TCRdb running MiXCR on the 5' RACE reads. The table records 200,000 to 250,000 distinct CDR3 sequences, around 25% of them present only once. The sample comprised blood, either unsorted or a sorted T cell fraction (not recorded which). These receptors came from a male donor with ankylosing spondylitis or in good health (not recorded which).

The chain combines TRBV20-1 with TRBJ2-7, with 9 bases that match TRBD2. V lost 3 bases, J lost 0 bases, and 3 bases stayed unmatched. This CDR3 has 14 residues. Germline assignment: CDR1 DFQATT and CDR2 SNEGSKA (reference sequence). CDR3: CSASQLAGSYEQYF. The CDR3 nucleotides are TGCAGTGCTAGTCAACTAGCGGGCTCCTACGAGCAGTACTTC.

This clonotype occurred many times. The gene calls are TRBV12-3 or TRBV12-4 and TRBJ2-2; D gene uncertain. The ends were cut back, 2 bases at V and 5 bases at J, with 6 bases in the middle. The CDR3 consists of 13 residues. CDR3 sequence reads: CASSLLQTGELFF. The CDR3 nucleotides are TGTGCCAGCAGTTTACTGCAAACCGGGGAGCTGTTTTTT.

This clonotype was seen many times. The chain carries TRBV20-1 and TRBJ2-5, with a weak D call TRBD2 (6 bases). This CDR3 is 13 amino acids long. Germline V gene sequence: CDR1 DFQATT, CDR2 SNEGSKA (reference sequence). V was trimmed by 5 bases and J by 4 bases, leaving 14 bases between them. CDR3 in amino acids: CSAGGEIGETQYF. The CDR3 coding sequence is TGCAGTGCTGGAGGGGAGATTGGAGAGACCCAGTACTTC.

This clonotype was recorded many times. The CDR3: CATSRDQPPGHNGYTF. The CDR3 region has the DNA TGTGCCACCAGCAGAGACCAACCTCCAGGGCACAATGGCTACACCTTC. The chain links TRBV15 to TRBJ1-2, with D possibly matching TRBD1 (5 bases). The germline V and J ends were trimmed by 0 bases and 6 bases, with 17 bases remaining between them. CDR1 and CDR2 (germline): LNHNV, YYDKDF (reference sequence). The CDR3 sequence is 16 residues long.

This clonotype was seen ten or more times. The chain uses TRBV12-3 or TRBV12-4 and TRBJ2-6; D not certain. Deletions cut 3 bases from V and 0 bases from J, with 12 bases between. The CDR3 totals 17 residues. For the CDR3, the DNA is TGTGCCAGCAGTTTTGCAGAGCTACTCTCTGGGGCCAACGTCCTGACTTTC. Its translation: CASSFAELLSGANVLTF.

The V gene is TRBV20-1, the J gene TRBJ1-2; 8 positions agree with TRBD1. CDR3 length: 12 residues. J gave up 8 bases and V 4 bases, and 6 bases lay outside the gene matches. CDR1 is DFQATT, CDR2 SNEGSKA, per germline (reference sequence). CDR3 sequence reads: CSATKTGVGYTF. CDR3 DNA: TGCAGTGCTACTAAGACAGGGGTCGGCTACACCTTC.

CDR3 region: CSAERGNEQFF. The CDR3 DNA reads as TGCAGCGCCGAACGTGGCAATGAGCAGTTCTTC. This chain connects TRBV29-1 to TRBJ2-1, with D unclear. The V gene lost 7 bases and the J gene lost 6 bases, with 10 bases spanning the gap. This CDR3 has 11 amino acids. Germline loops: CDR1 SQVTM, CDR2 ANQGSEA.

This chain links TRBV20-1 with TRBJ1-6; tentative D call: TRBD1 (5 bases). V dropped 6 bases and J dropped 11 bases, with 14 bases sitting between them. This CDR3 has 12 residues. Germline V CDR1 and CDR2: DFQATT, SNEGSKA (reference sequence). CDR3 amino acids: CSAGSGLPPLHF. As DNA, the CDR3 is TGCAGTGCCGGATCAGGGTTGCCACCCCTCCACTTT.

This chain joins TRBV4-2 and TRBJ1-2; D gene uncertain. Trimming removed 1 base at V and 8 bases at J, with 11 bases between. Germline assignment: CDR1 LGHNA and CDR2 YNFKEQ. The CDR3 length is 13 residues. CDR3 DNA sequence: TGTGCCAGCAGCCAAGGGAGGGATGGGGGCTACACCTTC. Translation: CASSQGRDGGYTF.

Here the CDR3 reads CASSWTHSNQPQHF. The CDR3 DNA follows: TGTGCCAGCAGCTGGACACATAGCAATCAGCCCCAGCATTTT. The genes are TRBV7-2 and TRBJ1-5, with D possibly matching TRBD1 (5 bases). V was trimmed by 4 bases and J by 0 bases, leaving 7 bases between them. The CDR3 extends over 14 amino acids. Germline V gene sequence: CDR1 SGHTA, CDR2 FQGNSA.

This clonotype appeared many times. The V gene is TRBV24-1, the J gene TRBJ2-1; TRBD1 or TRBD2 may be the D gene (5 bases each). The CDR3 covers 15 residues. V was shortened by 5 bases and J by 5 bases, with 15 bases between the two germline ends. Germline values: CDR1 KGHDR, CDR2 SFDVKD. The DNA of the CDR3 is TGTGCCACCAGTGGCAGCGGCCAAGGGGACAATGAGCAGTTCTTC. Translated, it gives CATSGSGQGDNEQFF.

This clonotype was counted only a few times. This chain joins TRBV20-1 and TRBJ2-7; 12 nucleotides align to TRBD1. With 6 bases clipped from V and 6 bases from J, the junction kept 6 bases outside the gene matches. This CDR3 spans 13 amino acids. The germline CDR1 and CDR2 sequences are DFQATT and SNEGSKA (reference sequence). This chain's CDR3 is CSASRDRGREQYF. CDR3 DNA: TGCAGTGCCTCACGGGACAGGGGGCGCGAGCAGTACTTC.

The chain is built from TRBV29-1 and TRBJ2-5; possibly TRBD1 for D (6 bases). Trimming took off 4 bases at V and 2 bases at J, with 11 bases between the two ends. CDR1 is SQVTM, CDR2 ANQGSEA, per germline. The CDR3 length is 13 residues. CDR3 nucleotide sequence: TGCAGCGTTGCAGGGGCCGAACAAGAGACCCAGTACTTC. Translating gives CSVAGAEQETQYF.

The rearrangement links TRBV7-2 to TRBJ2-1; TRBD2 might be the D (5 bases). V was pared by 1 base and J by 10 bases, with 17 bases between. The CDR3 is 15 amino acids. Germline CDR1 and CDR2: SGHTA and FQGNSA. In DNA, the CDR3 is TGTGCCAGCAGCTTAGGAGGAGCGCCGACGGGGGAGCAGTTCTTC. Amino acid sequence: CASSLGGAPTGEQFF.

J is TRBJ2-1 and V is TRBV29-1; TRBD1 might be the D (5 bases). This CDR3 region has 13 residues. CDR1 and CDR2 (germline): SQVTM, ANQGSEA. The ends were cut back, 3 bases at V and 4 bases at J, with 10 bases in the middle. The CDR3 loop is CSVESPGYNEQFF. CDR3 nucleotide sequence: TGCAGCGTTGAGAGCCCAGGGTACAATGAGCAGTTCTTC.

This clonotype was observed many times. The chain uses TRBV20-1 and TRBJ1-6; D is perhaps TRBD1 (5 bases). Germline values: CDR1 DFQATT, CDR2 SNEGSKA (reference sequence). CDR3 size: 13 residues. Trimming removed 3 bases at V and 10 bases at J, with 13 bases between. In nucleotides, the CDR3 is TGCAGTGCTAGTTTGACAGTAAGATCACCCCTCCACTTT. The encoded protein is CSASLTVRSPLHF.

The chain uses TRBV20-1 and TRBJ2-1; D perhaps matches TRBD1 (6 bases). Germline CDR1 is DFQATT and CDR2 is SNEGSKA (reference sequence). This CDR3 is 14 amino acids long. V was clipped by 3 bases and J by 3 bases, with 12 bases between them. In nucleotides, the CDR3 is TGCAGTGCTAGTAGGCAGGGGATCTACAATGAGCAGTTCTTC. Protein: CSASRQGIYNEQFF.

This clonotype came up many times. The chain links TRBV7-8 to TRBJ2-6; D perhaps matches TRBD1 (5 bases). Germline V gene lookup returns CDR1 SGHVS and CDR2 FQNEAQ. The V end was cut by 5 bases, the J end by 0 bases, with 14 bases between. The CDR3 totals 17 residues. CDR3 DNA: TGTGCCAGCAGCCAGGGCAGGATAGTCTCTGGGGCCAACGTCCTGACTTTC. Translation: CASSQGRIVSGANVLTF. Supplemented by reference TRBV7-8 and TRBJ2-6, the full variable domain reads GAGVSQSPRYKVAKRGQDVALRCDPISGHVSLFWYQQALGQGPEFLTYFQNEAQLDKSGLPSDRFFAERPEGSVSTLKIQRTQQEDSAVYLCASSQGRIVSGANVLTFGAGSRLTVL.

This clonotype occurred many times. V gene TRBV10-1 combines with J gene TRBJ1-1, with 7 bases fitting TRBD1. The CDR3 is 14 residues long. Germline V gives CDR1 WNHNN, CDR2 SYGVQD (reference sequence). Unmatched junction bases numbered 5, after V lost 6 bases and J lost 1 base. CDR3 amino acids: CASRAGTANTEAFF. In DNA, the CDR3 is TGCGCCAGCAGGGCCGGGACAGCGAACACTGAAGCTTTCTTT.

This clonotype appeared a few times. V is TRBV29-1 and J is TRBJ2-7; D is uncertain. The CDR3 totals 13 residues. The V end lost 0 bases, the J end lost 1 base, and 7 bases lay between the germline ends. The germline V gene encodes CDR1 SQVTM and CDR2 ANQGSEA. This CDR3 reads CSVEDYRSYEQYF. In DNA form, the CDR3 reads TGCAGCGTTGAAGATTACAGATCCTACGAGCAGTACTTC.

There are many counts of this clonotype. This rearrangement joins TRBV11-2 to TRBJ1-3; D is unclear. Germline CDR1 and CDR2: SGHAT and FQNNGV. With 1 base removed from V and 0 bases from J, the gap between germline ends came to 4 bases. This CDR3 comprises 14 residues. The CDR3, as DNA: TGTGCCAGCAGCTTAGGCTACTCTGGAAACACCATATATTTT. Translating it yields CASSLGYSGNTIYF. Full variable domain (remainder filled in from reference TRBV11-2 and TRBJ1-3): EAGVAQSPRYKIIEKRQSVAFWCNPISGHATLYWYQQILGQGPKLLIQFQNNGVVDDSQLPKDRFSAERLKGVDSTLKIQPAKLEDSAVYLCASSLGYSGNTIYFGEGSWLTVV.

This clonotype occurred many times. The rearrangement links TRBV6-5 to TRBJ1-1, with unresolved D. V was pared by 0 bases and J by 1 base, with 6 bases between. There are 14 residues in the CDR3. Looked up from germline, CDR1 is MNHEY and CDR2 is SVGAGI. In DNA, the CDR3 is TGTGCCAGCAGTTACTCGGAGGGGAACACTGAAGCTTTCTTT. This codes for CASSYSEGNTEAFF.

The rearrangement links TRBV29-1 to TRBJ2-3; 7 bases align to TRBD2. Germline V lookup: CDR1 SQVTM, CDR2 ANQGSEA. The CDR3 runs to 13 residues. Trimming took 6 bases from V and 0 from J; bases not matched to a gene: 3. The CDR3 spells CSVRLASTDTQYF. CDR3 nucleotides: TGCAGCGTCCGACTAGCTAGCACAGATACGCAGTATTTT.

This clonotype has at least ten counts. The chain has TRBV5-6 and TRBJ2-5; unclear D gene. This CDR3 spans 13 amino acids. CDR1 is SGHDT and CDR2 is YYEEEE in the germline V gene. Trimming took 4 bases from V and 2 from J, leaving 9 bases between them. The CDR3 DNA is TGTGCCAGCAGCCGCGGCAGTCAAGAGACCCAGTACTTC. It translates to CASSRGSQETQYF.

Worth noting for this clonotype: A much larger clone differs from this one at a single base, so this may be a read error. This rearrangement joins TRBV21-1 to TRBJ2-1; the D call TRBD2 from the table was never checked on the DNA. The DNA end favors TRBJ2-7, so the J call may be wrong. TRBV21-1 is a documented pseudogene. The CDR3 length is 19 residues. This CDR3 is CASSKGCKTSGRSYNEQYF. The DNA for the CDR3 is TGTGCCAGCAGCAAAGGGTGCAAGACTAGCGGGCGATCCTACAATGAGCAGTACTTC.

This clonotype was seen once. This chain joins TRBV12-3 or TRBV12-4 and TRBJ2-7; D is uncertain. The germline V and J ends were trimmed by 1 base and 4 bases, with 11 bases remaining between them. There are 14 residues in the CDR3. The DNA for the CDR3 is TGTGCCAGCAGTTTAGGCCCGTCGGCTTACGAGCAGTACTTC. Encoded protein: CASSLGPSAYEQYF.

This clonotype occurred many times. This chain joins TRBV6-5 and TRBJ1-3; tentative D call: TRBD1 (5 bases). Looked up from germline, CDR1 is MNHEY and CDR2 is SVGAGI. This CDR3 contains 19 residues. The V and J ends lost 2 bases and 1 base respectively, with 21 bases between them. The CDR3 sequence: CASSYVMGRAALSGNTIYF. DNA for the CDR3: TGTGCCAGCAGTTACGTCATGGGCAGGGCCGCCCTTTCTGGAAACACCATATATTTT.